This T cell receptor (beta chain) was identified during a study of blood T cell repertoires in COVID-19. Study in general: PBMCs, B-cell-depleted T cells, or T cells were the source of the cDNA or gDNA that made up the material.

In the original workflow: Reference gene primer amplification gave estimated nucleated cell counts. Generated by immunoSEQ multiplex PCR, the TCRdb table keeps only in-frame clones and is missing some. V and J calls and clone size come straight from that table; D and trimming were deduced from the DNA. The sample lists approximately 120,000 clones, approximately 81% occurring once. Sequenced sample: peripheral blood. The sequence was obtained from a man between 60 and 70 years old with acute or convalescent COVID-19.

CDR3 DNA sequence: TGTGCCAGCAGTCAATTACAGTCCACTGAAGCTTTCTTT. Encoded protein: CASSQLQSTEAFF. The chain is built from TRBV2 and TRBJ1-1; no firm D call. Germline values: CDR1 SNHLY, CDR2 FYNNEI. V was trimmed by 5 bases and J by 4 bases, leaving 11 bases between them. The CDR3 runs 13 residues.